The source of this TCR beta chain is a study of a mutant IDH1 vaccine in newly diagnosed glioma. Whole-study results and caveats: Shifts in the top peripheral T cell clonotypes seemed unrelated to pseudoprogression.

Points on this clone: What it binds is unknown.

Germline V gene sequence: CDR1 PRHDT, CDR2 FYEKMQ (reference sequence). This CDR3 contains 18 residues. The V and J ends lost 5 bases and 3 bases respectively, with 24 bases between them. Assay used: immunoSEQ multiplex PCR; TCRdb lists only in-frame clones, some missing. The sample holds 50,000 to 65,000 clones, approximately 81% seen once. Regarding time point: baseline, week 1 (first vaccination visit). Indicated treatment: pre-vaccination baseline after standard-of-care therapy. The donor cohort comprised cases of new WHO grade 3 or 4 IDH1-mutant, ATRX-lost astrocytoma. The source was PBMCs, collected from a glioma patient treated with radiotherapy, temozolomide or both. The rearrangement uses TRBV13 and TRBJ2-3, with D maybe TRBD2 (6 bases). The TCR was taken from a man aged 18-30 years with glioma. The CDR3 here is CASSLFRGMGMVTDTQYF. As DNA, the CDR3 is TGTGCCAGCAGCCTTTTTCGGGGGATGGGTATGGTTACAGATACGCAGTATTTT. Full variable domain (rest looked up from reference TRBV13 and TRBJ2-3): AAGVIQSPRHLIKEKRETATLKCYPIPRHDTVYWYQQGPGQDPQFLISFYEKMQSDKGSIPDRFSAQQFSDYHSELNMSSLELGDSALYFCASSLFRGMGMVTDTQYFGPGTRLTVL.